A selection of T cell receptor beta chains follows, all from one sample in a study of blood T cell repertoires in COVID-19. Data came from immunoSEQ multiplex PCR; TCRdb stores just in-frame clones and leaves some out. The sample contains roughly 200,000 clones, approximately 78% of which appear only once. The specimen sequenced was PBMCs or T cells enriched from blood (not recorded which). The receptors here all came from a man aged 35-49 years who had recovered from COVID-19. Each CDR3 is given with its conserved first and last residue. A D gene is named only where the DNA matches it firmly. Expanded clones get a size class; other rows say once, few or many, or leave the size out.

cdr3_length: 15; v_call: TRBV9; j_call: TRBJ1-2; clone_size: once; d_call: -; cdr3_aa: CASSVVVGAKGGYTF; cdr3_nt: TGTGCCAGCAGCGTAGTGGTGGGAGCGAAGGGTGGCTACACCTTC
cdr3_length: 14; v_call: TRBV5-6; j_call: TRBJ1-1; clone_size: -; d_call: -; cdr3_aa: CASSWGTGNTEAFF; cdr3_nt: TGTGCCAGCAGCTGGGGAACAGGGAACACTGAAGCTTTCTTT
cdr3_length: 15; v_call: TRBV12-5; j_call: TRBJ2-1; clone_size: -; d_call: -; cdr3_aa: CASGLEIRSQNEQFF; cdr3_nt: TGTGCTAGTGGTTTGGAGATCCGTAGCCAAAATGAGCAGTTCTTC
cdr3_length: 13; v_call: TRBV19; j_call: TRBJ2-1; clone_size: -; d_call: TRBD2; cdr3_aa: CASSSGRANEQFF; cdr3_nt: TGTGCCAGTTCGAGCGGGAGGGCCAATGAGCAGTTCTTC
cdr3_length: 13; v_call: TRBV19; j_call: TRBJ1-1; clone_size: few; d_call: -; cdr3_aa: CASTDLMNTEAFF; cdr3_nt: TGTGCCAGTACGGACTTAATGAACACTGAAGCTTTCTTT
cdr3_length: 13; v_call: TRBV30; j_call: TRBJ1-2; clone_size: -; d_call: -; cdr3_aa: CAWSTGLKDGYTF; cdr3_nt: TGTGCCTGGAGTACGGGGTTAAAGGATGGCTACACCTTC
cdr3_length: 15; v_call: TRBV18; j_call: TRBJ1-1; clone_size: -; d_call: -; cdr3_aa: CASSPPSRAVTEAFF; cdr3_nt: TGTGCCAGCTCACCACCGTCCCGAGCGGTAACTGAAGCTTTCTTT
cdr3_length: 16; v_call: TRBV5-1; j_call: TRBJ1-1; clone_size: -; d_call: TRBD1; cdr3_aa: CASRNRQGGGNTEAFF; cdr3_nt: TGCGCCAGCAGAAACAGACAGGGTGGGGGGAACACTGAAGCTTTCTTT
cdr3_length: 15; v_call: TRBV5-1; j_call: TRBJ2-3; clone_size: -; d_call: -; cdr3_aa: CASTKGRGAGDTQYF; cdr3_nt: TGCGCCAGCACCAAGGGACGGGGGGCTGGAGATACGCAGTATTTT
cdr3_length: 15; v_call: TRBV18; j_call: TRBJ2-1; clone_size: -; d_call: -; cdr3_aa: CASSGSLASYNEQFF; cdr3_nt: TGTGCCAGCTCGGGGTCCCTAGCTTCCTACAATGAGCAGTTCTTC
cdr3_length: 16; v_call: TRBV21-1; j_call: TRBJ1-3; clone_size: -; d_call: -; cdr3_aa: CASSNGALQGGNTIYF; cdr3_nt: TGTGCCAGCAGCAACGGGGCATTACAGGGGGGAAACACCATATATTTT
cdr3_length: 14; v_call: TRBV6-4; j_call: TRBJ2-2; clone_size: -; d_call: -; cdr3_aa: CASPVRRVGGELFF; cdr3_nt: TGTGCCAGCCCCGTTCGGCGGGTAGGTGGGGAGCTGTTTTTT
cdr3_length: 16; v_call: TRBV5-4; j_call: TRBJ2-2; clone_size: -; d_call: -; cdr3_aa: CASSLLGAPNTGELFF; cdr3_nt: TGTGCCAGCAGCTTGTTGGGGGCCCCGAACACCGGGGAGCTGTTTTTT
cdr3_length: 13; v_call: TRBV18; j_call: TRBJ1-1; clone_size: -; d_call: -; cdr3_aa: CASSPSGNTEAFF; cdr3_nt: TGTGCCAGCTCACCATCCGGGAACACTGAAGCTTTCTTT
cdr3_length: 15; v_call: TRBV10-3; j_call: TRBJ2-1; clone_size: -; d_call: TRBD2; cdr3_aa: CAISVTSGGEGEQFF; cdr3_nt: TGTGCCATCAGTGTGACTAGCGGGGGGGAGGGTGAGCAGTTCTTC
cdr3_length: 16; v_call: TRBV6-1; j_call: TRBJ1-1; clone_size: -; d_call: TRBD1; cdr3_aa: CASSERDRGRVTEAFF; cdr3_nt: TGTGCCAGCAGTGAAAGGGACAGGGGGCGCGTCACTGAAGCTTTCTTT
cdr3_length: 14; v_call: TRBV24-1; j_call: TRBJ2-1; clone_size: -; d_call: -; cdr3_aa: CATSESGSYNEQFF; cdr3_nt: TGTGCCACCAGTGAAAGCGGGTCCTACAATGAGCAGTTCTTC
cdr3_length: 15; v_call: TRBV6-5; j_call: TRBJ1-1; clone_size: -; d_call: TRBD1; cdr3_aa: CASRSGGNTNTEAFF; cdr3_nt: TGTGCCAGCAGATCAGGGGGCAACACGAACACTGAAGCTTTCTTT
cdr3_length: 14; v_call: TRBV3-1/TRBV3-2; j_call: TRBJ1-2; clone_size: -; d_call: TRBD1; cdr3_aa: CASSQTGGHYGYTF; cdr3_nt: TGTGCCAGCAGTCAGACAGGGGGTCACTATGGCTACACCTTC
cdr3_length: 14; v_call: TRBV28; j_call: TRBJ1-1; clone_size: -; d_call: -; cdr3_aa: CATSRTAMNTEAFF; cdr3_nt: TGTGCCACCTCGCGGACAGCAATGAACACTGAAGCTTTCTTT
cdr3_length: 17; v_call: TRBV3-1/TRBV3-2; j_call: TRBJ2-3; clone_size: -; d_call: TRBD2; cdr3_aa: CASSPYGTSGGTDTQYF; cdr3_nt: TGTGCCAGCAGCCCCTACGGGACTAGCGGGGGCACAGATACGCAGTATTTT
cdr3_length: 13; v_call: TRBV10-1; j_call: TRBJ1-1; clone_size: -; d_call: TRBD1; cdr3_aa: CASSEDRGNKAFF; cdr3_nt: TGCGCCAGCAGTGAGGACAGGGGGAATAAAGCTTTCTTT
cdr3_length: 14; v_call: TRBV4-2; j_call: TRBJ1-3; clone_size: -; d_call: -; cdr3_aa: CASQAIHSGNTIYF; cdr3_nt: TGTGCCAGCCAAGCCATTCACTCTGGAAACACCATATATTTT
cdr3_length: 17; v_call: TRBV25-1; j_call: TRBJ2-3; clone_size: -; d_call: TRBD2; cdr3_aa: CASSESMLAGGTDTQYF; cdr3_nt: TGTGCCAGCAGTGAATCCATGCTAGCGGGGGGGACAGATACGCAGTATTTT
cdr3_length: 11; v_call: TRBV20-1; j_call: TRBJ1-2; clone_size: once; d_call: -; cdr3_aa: CSGTEVYGYTF; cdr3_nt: TGCAGTGGGACAGAAGTTTATGGCTACACCTTC